Below, one TCR beta chain is given with its context. These data belong to a study of blood T cell repertoires in COVID-19. CDR1 is SGHTS and CDR2 is YDEGEE in the germline V gene. The CDR3 extends over 12 amino acids. V lost 3 bases and J 8 bases, leaving 8 bases between the germline ends. TCRdb's copy holds only in-frame clones and misses some; the assay was immunoSEQ multiplex PCR. The table shows under 150,000 clones, with approximately 90% occurring only once. J is TRBJ1-4 and V is TRBV5-8; no definite D call. The clonotype was recovered from a woman aged 40 to 55 with acute or convalescent COVID-19. The sequenced sample was peripheral blood. For the CDR3, the DNA is TGTGCCAGCAGCTCCAGGTCCGAAAAACTGTTTTTT. It yields the protein CASSSRSEKLFF.